The 28 T cell receptor beta chains below come from one sample, sequenced in a study of OX40 agonist ivuxolimab in advanced cancers. Profiled with immunoSEQ multiplex PCR; TCRdb holds only in-frame clones, not every one. Of 80,000 to 100,000 clones listed, 85% to 95% are singletons. The material was CD4+ or CD8+ T cells sorted from blood, obtained in a trial of the OX40 agonist ivuxolimab. These receptors all stem from an adult with an advanced solid tumor such as melanoma, head and neck, liver or kidney cancer.

This rearrangement joins TRBV6-5 to TRBJ2-7, with TRBD1 matching 10 bases. The CDR3 sequence is 14 residues long. V lost 5 bases, J lost 7 bases, and 8 bases stayed unmatched. CDR1 and CDR2 (germline): MNHEY, SVGAGI. For the CDR3, the DNA is TGTGCCAGCAGTGGAGGACAGGGGGTGTTGGAGCAGTACTTC. Protein: CASSGGQGVLEQYF.

This chain joins TRBV18 and TRBJ2-1, with 10 positions matching TRBD2. The germline V gene has CDR1 KGHSH and CDR2 LQKENI. J gave up 7 bases and V 3 bases, and 12 bases lay outside the gene matches. The CDR3 runs 17 residues. DNA of the CDR3: TGTGCCAGCTCACCCACTAGCGGGACAATCCCAAGTAATGAGCAGTTCTTC. This encodes CASSPTSGTIPSNEQFF.

CDR3 sequence reads: CSVARGAAHYGYTF. The CDR3 region has the DNA TGCAGCGTGGCTAGGGGGGCCGCACACTATGGCTACACCTTC. This rearrangement joins TRBV29-1 to TRBJ1-2, with D perhaps matching TRBD1 (6 bases). The V and J ends lost 6 bases and 3 bases respectively, with 17 bases between them. The CDR3 loop spans 14 amino acids. Germline V CDR1 and CDR2: SQVTM, ANQGSEA.

This chain joins TRBV4-1 and TRBJ2-3; 8 nucleotides match TRBD2. The CDR3 extends over 18 amino acids. Trimming took 4 bases from V and 4 from J; bases not matched to a gene: 16. Germline V gives CDR1 MGHRA, CDR2 YSYEKL. CDR3 amino acids: CASSLLDLLSGVADTQYF. DNA of the CDR3: TGCGCCAGCAGCCTCCTGGACTTACTTAGCGGGGTTGCAGATACGCAGTATTTT.

The rearrangement joins TRBV15 to TRBJ2-6, with 7 bases that match TRBD1. With 4 bases clipped from V and 0 bases from J, the junction kept 6 bases outside the gene matches. The length of the CDR3 is 17 residues. Germline CDR1 reads LNHNV; CDR2 reads YYDKDF (reference sequence). The CDR3: CATSKDRDHSGANVLTF. The CDR3 DNA reads TGTGCCACCAGCAAAGACAGGGATCACTCTGGGGCCAACGTCCTGACTTTC.

The V gene is TRBV5-6, the J gene TRBJ1-2; the match to TRBD1 covers 7 bases. V lost 4 bases to trimming and J lost 5 bases; unmatched junction nucleotides: 8. Germline-derived CDR1 and CDR2 are SGHDT and YYEEEE. CDR3 length: 14 amino acids. CDR3 loop: CASSRRQGGYGYTF. For the CDR3, the DNA is TGTGCCAGCAGCCGGAGACAGGGTGGTTATGGCTACACCTTC.

The V call is TRBV19, the J call TRBJ2-6; 10 bases match TRBD1. This CDR3 has 18 residues. Germline-derived CDR1 and CDR2 are LNHDA and SQIVND (reference sequence). The V gene end was trimmed by 5 bases and the J gene end by 2 bases; junction bases not matched to a gene: 9. In nucleotides, the CDR3 is TGTGCCAGTAGTCTCCGGGACAGGGGTCGCCCTGGGGCCAACGTCCTGACTTTC. It is translated as CASSLRDRGRPGANVLTF.

This rearrangement joins TRBV15 to TRBJ1-1; D gene uncertain. Trimming left V 3 bases short and J 4 bases short, with 12 bases between. The CDR3 is 14 residues long. Germline V gene lookup returns CDR1 LNHNV and CDR2 YYDKDF (reference sequence). CDR3 DNA sequence: TGTGCCACCAGCAGGGGATCGATCTTCACTGAAGCTTTCTTT. It yields the protein CATSRGSIFTEAFF.

V gene TRBV10-3 combines with J gene TRBJ2-1; 7 bases map to TRBD2. Germline assignment: CDR1 ENHRY and CDR2 SYGVKD. The CDR3 totals 21 residues. The trim removed 0 bases at V and 5 bases at J, leaving 22 bases unmatched. CDR3 bases: TGTGCCATCAGTGAGTCGAATTCGGTGACTAGCTACTCCCGTCTACACAATGAGCAGTTCTTC. Protein sequence: CAISESNSVTSYSRLHNEQFF.

CDR3 sequence reads: CAWGQGPYEQYF. The CDR3 DNA follows: TGTGCCTGGGGACAGGGCCCTTACGAGCAGTACTTC. This rearrangement joins TRBV30 to TRBJ2-7; 8 bases align to TRBD1. V was clipped by 5 bases and J by 4 bases; unmatched bases: 4. Germline V gives CDR1 GTSNPN, CDR2 SVGIG (reference sequence). The CDR3 has 12 amino acids. Looking up the rest from reference TRBV30 and TRBJ2-7 gives the full variable domain: SQTIHQWPATLVQPVGSPLSLECTVEGTSNPNLYWYRQAAGRGLQLLFYSVGIGQISSEVPQNLSASRPQDRQFILSSKKLLLSDSGFYLCAWGQGPYEQYFGPGTRLTVT.

J is TRBJ1-3 and V is TRBV9; no firm D call. Germline CDR1 and CDR2: SGDLS and YYNGEE. The CDR3 runs to 15 residues. V shed 0 bases and J shed 0 bases, with 7 bases lying between them. The CDR3 is CASSVGLSSGNTIYF. The DNA for the CDR3 is TGTGCCAGCAGCGTAGGGCTGAGCTCTGGAAACACCATATATTTT.

The chain uses TRBV9 and TRBJ2-1; 7 positions match TRBD2. Germline loops: CDR1 SGDLS, CDR2 YYNGEE. The CDR3 covers 16 residues. After removal of 6 bases from V and 1 base from J, the junction contained 10 bases not matched to a gene. Here the CDR3 DNA reads TGTGCCAGCACTAGGGCGGGGGACTTTTCCTACAATGAGCAGTTCTTC. The encoded protein is CASTRAGDFSYNEQFF.

Written as DNA, the CDR3 is TGCGCCAGCCGAGCTAGCCCGGATCAGCCCCAGCATTTT. It is translated as CASRASPDQPQHF. The chain has TRBV4-3 and TRBJ1-5; D remains unclear. V was pared by 8 bases and J by 5 bases, with 13 bases between. The CDR3 length is 13 residues. Germline values: CDR1 LGHNA, CDR2 YSLEER.

V is TRBV6-4 and J is TRBJ1-5, with D perhaps matching TRBD1 (6 bases). Trimming left V 6 bases short and J 4 bases short, with 19 bases between. The CDR3 runs 16 residues. Germline V lookup: CDR1 MRHNA, CDR2 SNTAGT. This CDR3 is CASRDVLRDKNQPQHF. DNA of the CDR3: TGTGCCAGCAGGGACGTTCTCCGGGACAAAAATCAGCCCCAGCATTTT.

V gene TRBV27 combines with J gene TRBJ2-7; D not resolved. V lost 6 bases and J 2 bases, leaving 17 bases between the germline ends. Per germline, CDR1 MNHEY and CDR2 SMNVEV (reference sequence). The CDR3 is 15 residues long. CDR3 sequence: CASRVGQSYPYEQYF. The CDR3 DNA is TGTGCCAGCAGGGTGGGCCAGAGCTATCCCTACGAGCAGTACTTC.

The CDR3 is CASSWSTGAQETQYF. The CDR3, as DNA: TGCGCCAGCAGCTGGAGCACAGGGGCGCAAGAGACCCAGTACTTC. The chain has TRBV5-1 and TRBJ2-5; 7 positions match TRBD1. The CDR3 is 15 amino acids. V lost 3 bases, J lost 2 bases, and 7 bases stayed unmatched. CDR1 is SGHRS, CDR2 YFSETQ, per germline. Combining the CDR3 with reference TRBV5-1 and TRBJ2-5 gives the whole variable domain KAGVTQTPRYLIKTRGQQVTLSCSPISGHRSVSWYQQTPGQGLQFLFEYFSETQRNKGNFPGRFSGRQFSNSRSEMNVSTLELGDSALYLCASSWSTGAQETQYFGPGTRLLVL.

The V call is TRBV4-3, the J call TRBJ1-1, with D possibly matching TRBD1 (5 bases). The germline V and J ends were trimmed by 4 bases and 1 base, with 10 bases remaining between them. Germline CDR1 and CDR2: LGHNA and YSLEER. This CDR3 is 14 amino acids long. The CDR3 region is CASSRQGGNTEAFF. Here the CDR3 DNA reads TGCGCCAGCAGCCGGCAGGGCGGGAACACTGAAGCTTTCTTT.

The rearrangement links TRBV18 to TRBJ2-5; no clear D. This CDR3 region has 13 residues. V was clipped by 0 bases and J by 5 bases, with 7 bases between them. The germline CDR1 and CDR2 sequences are KGHSH and LQKENI. In DNA, the CDR3 is TGTGCCAGCTCACCACCGTCTGGGGAGACCCAGTACTTC. Protein product: CASSPPSGETQYF.

V gene TRBV2 combines with J gene TRBJ1-4; D is unresolved. CDR3 length: 10 residues. Germline V gene lookup returns CDR1 SNHLY and CDR2 FYNNEI. The V end lost 9 bases, the J end lost 14 bases, and 13 bases lay between the germline ends. In DNA form, the CDR3 reads TGTGCCAGTGGGGTGCTCGGCCTGTTTTTT. Translated, it gives CASGVLGLFF.

This rearrangement joins TRBV7-3 to TRBJ2-1, with a possible D match to TRBD2 (5 bases). This CDR3 has 13 amino acids. V shed 4 bases and J shed 12 bases, with 16 bases lying between them. Germline assignment: CDR1 SGHTA and CDR2 FQGTGA. CDR3 region: CASSSDPGGGQFF. The CDR3 bases are TGTGCCAGCAGCTCAGACCCGGGCGGAGGGCAGTTCTTC.

The CDR3 sequence: CASSQDRVYQPQHF. CDR3 DNA: TGCGCCAGCAGCCAAGATCGAGTTTATCAGCCCCAGCATTTT. This sequence joins TRBV4-1 and TRBJ1-5; D is ambiguous. The ends were cut back, 0 bases at V and 5 bases at J, with 8 bases in the middle. The CDR3 length is 14 residues. Germline values: CDR1 MGHRA, CDR2 YSYEKL.

V is TRBV27 and J is TRBJ2-7, with D possibly matching TRBD2 (5 bases). This CDR3 is 14 amino acids long. The germline V gene encodes CDR1 MNHEY and CDR2 SMNVEV (reference sequence). V shed 4 bases and J shed 4 bases, with 14 bases lying between them. The CDR3 spells CASSSTFEGYEQYF. The CDR3 bases are TGTGCCAGCAGTTCTACTTTCGAGGGATACGAGCAGTACTTC.

The J gene is TRBJ2-1, the V gene TRBV4-1; 7 bases are shared with TRBD2. This CDR3 is 15 amino acids long. The V and J ends lost 2 bases and 3 bases, in that order; junction bases with no gene match: 4. The germline CDR1 and CDR2 sequences are MGHRA and YSYEKL. The CDR3 DNA sequence: TGCGCCAGCAGCCAATTGGGACTAAGCTACAATGAGCAGTTCTTC. Translation: CASSQLGLSYNEQFF.

This chain uses TRBV5-1 with TRBJ2-2, with D unclear. The CDR3 length is 15 residues. CDR1 is SGHRS, CDR2 YFSETQ, per germline. Trimming pared 4 bases from V and 3 bases from J, leaving 13 bases between. CDR3 sequence (DNA): TGCGCCAGCAGCCTGGGTACGACCTACACCGGGGAGCTGTTTTTT. It is translated as CASSLGTTYTGELFF.

This sequence joins TRBV29-1 and TRBJ2-7; 12 bases fit TRBD2. There are 14 residues in the CDR3. Germline values: CDR1 SQVTM, CDR2 ANQGSEA. The V gene end was trimmed by 6 bases and the J gene end by 1 base; junction bases not matched to a gene: 4. CDR3 coding DNA: TGCAGCGTGAGGGGGACTAGCGGGTCCTACGAGCAGTACTTC. Protein: CSVRGTSGSYEQYF.

This clone was picked up a small number of times. V usage is TRBV7-8 and J usage is TRBJ2-7; 11 bases fit TRBD2. The CDR3 runs 15 residues. Trimming cost V 5 bases and J 2 bases; bases outside gene matches: 5. From germline, CDR1 is SGHVS and CDR2 FQNEAQ. CDR3 sequence: CASSLSGRATYEQYV. The CDR3 DNA sequence: TGTGCCAGCAGCCTTAGCGGGAGGGCCACCTACGAGCAGTACGTC.

The chain links TRBV30 to TRBJ1-6; D remains ambiguous. The ends were cut back, 4 bases at V and 2 bases at J, with 21 bases in the middle. Germline V gives CDR1 GTSNPN, CDR2 SVGIG (reference sequence). The CDR3 sequence is 18 residues long. CDR3 DNA sequence: TGTGCCTGGACCTTACGAGAAGGGTCGAGTACCTATAATTCACCCCTCCACTTT. Residues: CAWTLREGSSTYNSPLHF.

This clone was counted once. The J gene is TRBJ1-3, the V gene TRBV6-1; no clear D gene. This CDR3 spans 13 amino acids. Germline loops: CDR1 MNHNS, CDR2 SASEGT. V was pared by 7 bases and J by 4 bases, with 11 bases between. CDR3 in DNA: TGTGCCAGCAAGCTTTTCCTAGGAAACACCATATATTTT. This codes for CASKLFLGNTIYF.